This T cell receptor (beta chain) was sequenced for a study of human T cells and chemical hapten exposure. Background on the study: While the roughly 22-week study was under way, patients received diphenylcyclopropenone on the scalp every week.

Using its own MiXCR run on the RACE reads, TCRdb lists one record per CDR3 protein. The sample holds about 160,000 distinct CDR3 sequences, about 30% seen once. This CDR3 contains 14 residues. From germline, CDR1 is SGHRS and CDR2 YFSETQ. Trimming stripped 0 bases from V and 1 base from J, with 7 bases between. Time point noted: patch test 3, about 24 weeks after DPC sensitization. Treatment described: therapeutic diphenylcyclopropenone sensitization with weekly scalp DPC. The specimen comprised whole blood, sampled in connection with sensitization to the hapten diphenylcyclopropenone (DPC). V is TRBV5-1 and J is TRBJ2-5, with D hard to call. The TCR comes from a woman younger than 30 with alopecia areata. Some clones in this sample may be carry-over from other donors' samples. Here the CDR3 DNA reads TGCGCCAGCAGCTTGGAGGTGCCCCAAGAGACCCAGTACTTC. It encodes CASSLEVPQETQYF.